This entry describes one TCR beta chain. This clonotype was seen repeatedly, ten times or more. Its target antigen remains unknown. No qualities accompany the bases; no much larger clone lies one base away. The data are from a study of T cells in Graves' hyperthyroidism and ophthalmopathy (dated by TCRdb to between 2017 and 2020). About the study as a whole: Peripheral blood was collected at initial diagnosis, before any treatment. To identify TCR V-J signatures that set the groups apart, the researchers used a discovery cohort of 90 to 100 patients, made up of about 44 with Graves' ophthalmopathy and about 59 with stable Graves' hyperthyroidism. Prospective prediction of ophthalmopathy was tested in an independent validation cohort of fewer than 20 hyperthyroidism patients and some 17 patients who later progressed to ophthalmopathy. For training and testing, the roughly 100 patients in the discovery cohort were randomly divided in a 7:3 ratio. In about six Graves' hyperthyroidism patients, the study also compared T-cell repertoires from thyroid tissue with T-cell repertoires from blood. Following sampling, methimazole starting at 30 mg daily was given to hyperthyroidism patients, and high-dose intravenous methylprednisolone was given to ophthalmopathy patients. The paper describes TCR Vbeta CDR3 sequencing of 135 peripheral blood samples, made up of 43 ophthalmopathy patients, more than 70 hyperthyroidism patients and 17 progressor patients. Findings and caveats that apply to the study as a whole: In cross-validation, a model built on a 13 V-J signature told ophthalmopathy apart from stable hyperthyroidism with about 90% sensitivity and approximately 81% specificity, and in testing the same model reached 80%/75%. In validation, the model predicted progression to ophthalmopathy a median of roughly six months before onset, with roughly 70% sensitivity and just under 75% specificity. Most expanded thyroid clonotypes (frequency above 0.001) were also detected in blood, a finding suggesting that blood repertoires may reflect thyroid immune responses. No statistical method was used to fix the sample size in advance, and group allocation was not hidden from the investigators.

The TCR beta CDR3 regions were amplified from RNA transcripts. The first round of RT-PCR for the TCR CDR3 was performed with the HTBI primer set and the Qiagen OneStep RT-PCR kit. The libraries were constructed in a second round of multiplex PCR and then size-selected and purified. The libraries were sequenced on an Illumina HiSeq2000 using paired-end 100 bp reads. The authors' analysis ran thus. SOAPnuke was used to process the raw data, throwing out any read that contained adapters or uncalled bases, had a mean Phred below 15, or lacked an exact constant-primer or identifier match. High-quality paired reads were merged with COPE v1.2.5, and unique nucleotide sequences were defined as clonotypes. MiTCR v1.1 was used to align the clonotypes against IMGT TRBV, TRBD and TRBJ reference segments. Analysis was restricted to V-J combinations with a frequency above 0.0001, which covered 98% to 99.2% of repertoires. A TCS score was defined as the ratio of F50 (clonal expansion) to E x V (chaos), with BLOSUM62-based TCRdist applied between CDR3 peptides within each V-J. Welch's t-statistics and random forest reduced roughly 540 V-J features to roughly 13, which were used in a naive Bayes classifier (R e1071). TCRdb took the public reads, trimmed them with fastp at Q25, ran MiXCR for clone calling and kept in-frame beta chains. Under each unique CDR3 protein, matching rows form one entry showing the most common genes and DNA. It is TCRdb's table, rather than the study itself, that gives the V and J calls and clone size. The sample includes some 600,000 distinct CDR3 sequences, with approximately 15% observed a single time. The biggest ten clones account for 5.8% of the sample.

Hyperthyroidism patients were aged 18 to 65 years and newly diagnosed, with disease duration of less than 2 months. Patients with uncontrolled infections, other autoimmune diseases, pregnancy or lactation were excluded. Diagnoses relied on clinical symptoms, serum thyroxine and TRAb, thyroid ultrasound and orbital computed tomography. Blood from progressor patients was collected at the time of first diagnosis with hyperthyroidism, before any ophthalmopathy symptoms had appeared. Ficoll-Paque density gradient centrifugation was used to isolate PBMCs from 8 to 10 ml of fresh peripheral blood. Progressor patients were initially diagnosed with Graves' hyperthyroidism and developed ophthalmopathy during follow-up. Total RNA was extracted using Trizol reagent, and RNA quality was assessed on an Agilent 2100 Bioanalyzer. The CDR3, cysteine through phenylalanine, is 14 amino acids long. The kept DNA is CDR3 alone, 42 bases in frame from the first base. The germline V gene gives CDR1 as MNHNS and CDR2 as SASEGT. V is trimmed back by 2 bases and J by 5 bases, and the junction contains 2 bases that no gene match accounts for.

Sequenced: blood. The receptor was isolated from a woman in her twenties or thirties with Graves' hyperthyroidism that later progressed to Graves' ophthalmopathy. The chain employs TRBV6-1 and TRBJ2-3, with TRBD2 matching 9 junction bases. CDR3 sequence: CASSESGRLDTQYF. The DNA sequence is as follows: TGTGCCAGCAGTGAAAGCGGGAGGTTAGATACGCAGTATTTT.